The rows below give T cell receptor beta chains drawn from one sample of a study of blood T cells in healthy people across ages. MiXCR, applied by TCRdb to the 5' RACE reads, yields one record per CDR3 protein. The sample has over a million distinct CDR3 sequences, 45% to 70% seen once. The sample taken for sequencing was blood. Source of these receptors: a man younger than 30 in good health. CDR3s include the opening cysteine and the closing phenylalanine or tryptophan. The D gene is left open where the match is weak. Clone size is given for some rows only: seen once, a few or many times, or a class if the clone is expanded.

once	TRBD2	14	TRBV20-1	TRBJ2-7	CSARGGEGEGEQYF	TGCAGTGCTAGAGGGGGGGAAGGGGAGGGTGAGCAGTACTTC
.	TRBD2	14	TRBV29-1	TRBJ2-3	CSAMTSGGGDTQYF	TGCAGCGCCATGACTAGCGGGGGTGGAGATACGCAGTATTTT
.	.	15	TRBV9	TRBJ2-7	CASSVAVAALYEQYF	TGTGCCAGCAGCGTAGCGGTAGCGGCTCTCTACGAGCAGTACTTC
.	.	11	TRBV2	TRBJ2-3	CASDRAAAQYF	TGTGCCAGCGATCGAGCGGCGGCGCAGTATTTT
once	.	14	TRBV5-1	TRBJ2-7	CASSFTRDTLEQYF	TGCGCCAGCAGCTTTACAAGGGACACCCTGGAGCAGTACTTC
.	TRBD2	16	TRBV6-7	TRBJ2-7	CASSYSTSGSSGEQYF	TGTGCCAGCAGTTACTCGACTAGCGGGAGCTCCGGCGAGCAGTACTTC
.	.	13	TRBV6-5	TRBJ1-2	CASRKNREGGYTF	TGTGCCAGCAGGAAAAACAGGGAGGGTGGCTACACCTTC
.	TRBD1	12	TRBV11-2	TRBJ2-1	CASSHYRGEQFF	TGTGCCAGCAGCCACTACAGGGGTGAGCAGTTCTTC
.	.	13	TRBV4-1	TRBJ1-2	CASSPTDLYGYTF	TGCGCCAGCAGCCCTACCGATCTCTATGGCTACACCTTC
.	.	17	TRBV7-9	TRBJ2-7	CASSSPRSPLYSYEQYF	TGTGCCAGCAGCTCCCCGCGGTCCCCCCTCTATTCCTACGAGCAGTACTTC
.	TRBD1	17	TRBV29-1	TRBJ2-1	CSVEDPNRDRAYNEQFF	TGCAGCGTTGAAGACCCGAACCGGGACAGGGCCTACAATGAGCAGTTCTTC
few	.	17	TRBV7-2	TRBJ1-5	CASSLAPWRVSNQPQHF	TGTGCCAGCAGCTTAGCTCCGTGGCGGGTTAGCAATCAGCCCCAGCATTTT
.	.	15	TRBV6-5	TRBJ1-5	CASSYTGNGNQPQHF	TGTGCCAGCAGTTACACGGGAAATGGCAATCAGCCCCAGCATTTT
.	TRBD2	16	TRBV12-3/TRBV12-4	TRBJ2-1	CASSLFKRESYNEQFF	TGTGCCAGCAGTTTATTTAAGCGGGAATCCTACAATGAGCAGTTCTTC
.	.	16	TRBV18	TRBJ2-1	CASSPFNRSSYNEQFF	TGTGCCAGCTCACCGTTCAACAGAAGCTCCTACAATGAGCAGTTCTTC
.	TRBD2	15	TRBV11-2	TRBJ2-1	CASSHRREGHNEQFF	TGTGCCAGCAGCCATAGGAGGGAGGGCCACAATGAGCAGTTCTTC
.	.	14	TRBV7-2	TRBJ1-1	CASSAGPSQGEAFF	TGTGCCAGCAGCGCCGGACCCTCCCAGGGGGAAGCTTTCTTT
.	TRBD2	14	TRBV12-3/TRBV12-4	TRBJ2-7	CASSLGGFSYEQYF	TGTGCCAGCAGCTTGGGAGGGTTCTCCTACGAGCAGTACTTC
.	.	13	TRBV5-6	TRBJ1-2	CASMPAGTYGYTF	TGTGCCAGCATGCCGGCAGGGACCTATGGCTACACCTTC
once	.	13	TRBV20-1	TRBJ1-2	CSAQGLGNYGYTF	TGCAGTGCTCAGGGATTGGGTAACTATGGCTACACCTTC
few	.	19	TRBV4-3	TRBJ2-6	CASSPYLGSTSSGANVLTF	TGCGCCAGCAGCCCCTATTTAGGGTCAACCAGCTCTGGGGCCAACGTCCTGACTTTC
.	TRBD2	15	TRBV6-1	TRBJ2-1	CASRTSSGLTNEQFF	TGTGCCAGCAGGACCTCTAGCGGGTTAACGAATGAGCAGTTCTTC
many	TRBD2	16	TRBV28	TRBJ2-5	CASSSGKWTRKETQYF	TGTGCCAGCAGTTCCGGGAAGTGGACTAGGAAAGAGACCCAGTACTTC
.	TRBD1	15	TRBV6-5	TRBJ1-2	CASRRTLRGGGGYTF	TGTGCCAGCAGACGAACCCTCAGGGGGGGGGGCGGCTACACCTTC
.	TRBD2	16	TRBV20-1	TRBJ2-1	CSARDRTRPGYNEQFF	TGCAGTGCTAGAGATCGGACTAGGCCTGGTTACAATGAGCAGTTCTTC
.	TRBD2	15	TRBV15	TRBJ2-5	CATSRDSGGSETQYF	TGTGCCACCAGCAGAGATTCGGGCGGGAGCGAGACCCAGTACTTC
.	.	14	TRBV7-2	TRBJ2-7	CASSLVGEPYEQYF	TGTGCCAGCAGTTTAGTCGGGGAACCCTACGAGCAGTACTTC
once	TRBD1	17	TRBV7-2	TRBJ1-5	CASSARQGLYSNQPQHF	TGTGCCAGCAGCGCTCGACAGGGACTCTATAGCAATCAGCCCCAGCATTTT
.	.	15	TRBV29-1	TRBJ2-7	CSVEPLGLEGAEQYF	TGCAGCGTTGAGCCCTTGGGTCTAGAGGGCGCGGAGCAGTACTTC
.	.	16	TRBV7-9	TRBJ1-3	CASSQQGISSGNTIYF	TGTGCCAGCAGTCAGCAGGGCATAAGCTCTGGAAACACCATATATTTT
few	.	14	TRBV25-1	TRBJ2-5	CAISPSGGQETQYF	TGTGCCATTTCCCCCTCGGGCGGACAAGAGACCCAGTACTTC
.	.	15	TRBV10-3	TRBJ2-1	CAISEGASSYNEQFF	TGTGCCATCAGTGAGGGGGCAAGCTCCTACAATGAGCAGTTCTTC
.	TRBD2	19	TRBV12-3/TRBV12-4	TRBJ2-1	CASRGRRTSGWSSYNEQFF	TGTGCCAGCCGCGGCCGCAGGACTAGCGGCTGGAGCTCCTACAATGAGCAGTTCTTC
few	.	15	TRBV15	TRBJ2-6	CATSRGVTGANVLTF	TGTGCCACCAGCAGGGGGGTAACTGGGGCCAACGTCCTGACTTTC
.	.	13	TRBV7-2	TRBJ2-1	CASTRRAYNEQFF	TGTGCCAGCACCCGAAGAGCGTACAATGAGCAGTTCTTC
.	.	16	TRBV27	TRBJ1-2	CASSLDGRGPREGYTF	TGTGCCAGCAGTTTAGACGGCCGGGGGCCTCGGGAGGGCTACACCTTC
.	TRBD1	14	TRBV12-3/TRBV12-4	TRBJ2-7	CASTQGTGRYEQYF	TGTGCCAGCACCCAGGGGACAGGTCGCTACGAGCAGTACTTC
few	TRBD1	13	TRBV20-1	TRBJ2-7	CSASLGQGYEQYF	TGCAGTGCTAGTCTCGGACAGGGCTACGAGCAGTACTTC
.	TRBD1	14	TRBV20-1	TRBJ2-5	CSALGTGLQETQYF	TGCAGTGCTCTCGGGACAGGGCTTCAAGAGACCCAGTACTTC
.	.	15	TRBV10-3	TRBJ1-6	CAISESAGFNSPLHF	TGTGCCATCAGTGAAAGTGCAGGGTTCAATTCACCCCTCCACTTT
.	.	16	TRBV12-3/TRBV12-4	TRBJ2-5	CASSSRERDTQETQYF	TGTGCCAGCAGTTCTCGGGAACGGGACACCCAAGAGACCCAGTACTTC
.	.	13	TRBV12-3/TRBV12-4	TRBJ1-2	CASSFPSGNGYTF	TGTGCCAGCAGTTTCCCCTCGGGAAATGGCTACACCTTC